A single T cell receptor (beta chain) is shown here with its context. V lost 0 bases to trimming and J lost 0 bases, with 13 bases between them. The CDR3 contains 17 residues. Germline lookup yields CDR1 SGDLS and CDR2 YYNGEE. These data are taken from a study of T cell clones after liver transplantation. The wider study: Three of eight recipients were HCV-positive; others had non-autoimmune, non-viral indications.

Sequencing used immunoSEQ multiplex PCR; TCRdb keeps in-frame clones, though not all of them. The sample yields around 100,000 clones, 82% seen once. Sample: CD4+ T cells from blood, taken before liver transplant. The V gene is TRBV9, the J gene TRBJ1-3; the D is unclear. This clonotype originated in a human donor who received a liver transplant. The CDR3 bases are TGTGCCAGCAGCGTAGCTGGCAGCACCGCCTCTGGAAACACCATATATTTT. This gives the protein CASSVAGSTASGNTIYF.